This TCR beta chain derives from a study of T cell changes during pregnancy in multiple sclerosis. Using immunoSEQ multiplex PCR, the repertoire was profiled, and TCRdb retains in-frame clones only, with some absent. This sample yields 35,000 to 45,000 clones, of which 85% to 95% are seen a single time; about 8.5% belongs to the top ten. This clone appeared a few times. CDR3 length equals 19 residues. The sequence derives from a female donor with multiple sclerosis, enrolled in a pregnancy study. The chain is built from TRBV21-1 and TRBJ2-4; TRBD2, the table's D call, was not compared with the DNA. TRBV21-1 is deemed a pseudogene. The sample consisted of CD8+ T cells from peripheral blood mononuclear cells, taken in the third trimester of pregnancy. The CDR3 DNA sequence: TGTGCCAGCAGCAGGGGACTAGCGGGGGGACGCGGGGCCAAAAACATTCAGTACTTC. Amino acids: CASSRGLAGGRGAKNIQYF.